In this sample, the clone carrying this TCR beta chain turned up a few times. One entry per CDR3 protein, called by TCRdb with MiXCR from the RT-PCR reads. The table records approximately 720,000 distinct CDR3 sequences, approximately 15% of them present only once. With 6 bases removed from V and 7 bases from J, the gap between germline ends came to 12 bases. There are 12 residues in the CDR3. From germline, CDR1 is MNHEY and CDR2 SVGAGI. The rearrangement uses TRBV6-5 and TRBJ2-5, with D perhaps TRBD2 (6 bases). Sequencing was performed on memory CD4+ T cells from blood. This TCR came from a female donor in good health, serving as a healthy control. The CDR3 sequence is CASRDSGATQYF. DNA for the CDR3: TGTGCCAGCAGGGACTCGGGAGCGACCCAGTACTTC.